The 16 T cell receptor beta chains in this list originate from one sample, sequenced in a study of cytomegalovirus exposure and HLA in healthy donors. PCR primers comprised 60 Vbeta and 13 Jbeta primers. The data were produced by immunoSEQ multiplex PCR, yet TCRdb's version contains in-frame clones alone and is incomplete. The sample lists tens of thousands of clones, roughly 76% occurring once. Material: PBMCs. Source of these receptors: a male donor in good health and CMV-seropositive.

The rearrangement joins TRBV6-1 to TRBJ2-7; 8 bases line up with TRBD2. The V and J ends lost 6 bases and 0 bases, in that order; junction bases with no gene match: 1. This CDR3 region has 13 residues. The germline V gene has CDR1 MNHNS and CDR2 SASEGT. The CDR3 DNA sequence: TGTGCCAGCAGGAGCGGGGGCTCCTACGAGCAGTACTTC. It encodes CASRSGGSYEQYF.

V usage is TRBV19 and J usage is TRBJ2-3; weak D call: TRBD2 (6 bases). V shed 6 bases and J shed 4 bases, with 20 bases lying between them. Per the germline V gene, CDR1 is LNHDA and CDR2 is SQIVND (reference sequence). This CDR3 has 16 amino acids. CDR3 DNA: TGTGCCAGTAGAATAAGGGGCGCGGGACCCTCAGATACGCAGTATTTT. Its protein product is CASRIRGAGPSDTQYF.

The chain recombines TRBV7-9 with TRBJ2-3; possibly TRBD2 for D (5 bases). This CDR3 spans 13 amino acids. V lost 2 bases and J 4 bases, leaving 7 bases between the germline ends. In germline, CDR1 is SEHNR, CDR2 FQNEAQ (reference sequence). This CDR3 is CASSLRRADTQYF. The CDR3 nucleotides read TGTGCCAGCAGCTTAAGGCGGGCAGATACGCAGTATTTT.

The chain links TRBV18 to TRBJ1-4; 10 positions agree with TRBD1. CDR3 length equals 15 residues. The V gene end was trimmed by 3 bases and the J gene end by 8 bases; junction bases not matched to a gene: 6. Per germline, CDR1 KGHSH and CDR2 LQKENI. In DNA form, the CDR3 reads TGTGCCAGCTCACCCCTGACAGGGGGCAACGAAAAACTGTTTTTT. It encodes CASSPLTGGNEKLFF.

This clone was detected only once. The V call is TRBV18, the J call TRBJ2-7; 7 bases agree with TRBD1. The CDR3 is made up of 14 amino acids. Germline V gene data show CDR1 as KGHSH and CDR2 as LQKENI. V shed 6 bases and J 0 bases; nucleotides not matched to a gene: 5. This chain's CDR3 is CASSRGQDSYEQYF. The CDR3 region has the DNA TGTGCCAGCTCCCGCGGACAGGACTCCTACGAGCAGTACTTC.

The CDR3 bases are TGTGCCAGCAGCTTAATTCCTAGCGCCTACGAGCAGTACTTC. Amino acids: CASSLIPSAYEQYF. The chain carries TRBV7-2 and TRBJ2-7; possibly TRBD2 for D (6 bases). Per the germline V gene, CDR1 is SGHTA and CDR2 is FQGNSA. V gave up 2 bases and J gave up 2 bases, with 10 bases separating them. The CDR3 covers 14 residues.

The V call is TRBV7-3, the J call TRBJ2-1, with 7 bases that match TRBD2. The CDR3 extends over 15 amino acids. Losses at the gene ends were 1 base for V and 7 bases for J; bases not matched to a gene: 7. Germline V lookup: CDR1 SGHTA, CDR2 FQGTGA. The CDR3 loop reads CASSLRRGSFNEQFF. In DNA, the CDR3 is TGTGCCAGCAGCTTAAGGCGCGGGAGTTTTAATGAGCAGTTCTTC.

Turning to this clone: The junction departs from germline at one end; a sequencing error may be responsible. The identical CDR3 is also encoded by other nucleotide sequences in the sample. This chain joins TRBV11-2 and TRBJ2-7; no firm D call. The CDR3 contains 13 residues. Germline loops: CDR1 SGHAT, CDR2 FQNNGV. CDR3 sequence (DNA): TGCGCCAGCGACTCCGCGTCTTCCTACGAGCAGTACTTC. Translated, it gives CASDSASSYEQYF. Complete variable domain (other parts from reference TRBV11-2 and TRBJ2-7): EAGVAQSPRYKIIEKRQSVAFWCNPISGHATLYWYQQILGQGPKLLIQFQNNGVVDDSQLPKDRFSAERLKGVDSTLKIQPAKLEDSAVYLCASDSASSYEQYFGPGTRLTVT.

The CDR3 loop is CASSQGAGPPYEQYF. The CDR3 bases are TGTGCCAGTAGCCAGGGGGCGGGACCGCCCTACGAGCAGTACTTC. The chain employs TRBV19 and TRBJ2-7; 8 nucleotides agree with TRBD1. Germline V gene sequence: CDR1 LNHDA, CDR2 SQIVND (reference sequence). Unmatched junction bases numbered 9, after V lost 6 bases and J lost 2 bases. The CDR3 is 15 amino acids.

The V call is TRBV7-2, the J call TRBJ2-7; a weak D match, TRBD2 (7 bases). CDR1 is SGHTA, CDR2 FQGNSA, per germline. Trimming stripped 1 base from V and 2 bases from J, with 12 bases between. The CDR3 length is 15 residues. Written as DNA, the CDR3 is TGTGCCAGCAGCTTAGGACCGGGGGGCCCCTACGAGCAGTACTTC. Protein: CASSLGPGGPYEQYF.

This clone has just one count. The rearrangement uses TRBV21-1 and TRBJ1-4; the table names TRBD1, a call not compared with the DNA. TRBV21-1 is recorded as a pseudogene. The CDR3 is 18 residues long. The CDR3 protein is CASSNGICRALTNEKLFF. CDR3 coding DNA: TGTGCCAGCAGCAACGGCATCTGCAGGGCGTTAACTAATGAAAAACTGTTTTTT.

V gene TRBV30 combines with J gene TRBJ1-5, with D possibly matching TRBD1 (6 bases). The CDR3 contains 16 residues. Germline CDR1 is GTSNPN and CDR2 is SVGIG (reference sequence). V gave up 0 bases and J gave up 1 base, with 13 bases separating them. The CDR3 DNA follows: TGTGCCTGGAGTGTAACCAGGGGCGGGAGCAATCAGCCCCAGCATTTT. As protein: CAWSVTRGGSNQPQHF.

This chain links TRBV18 with TRBJ2-1; TRBD2 matches at 8 bases. This CDR3 spans 16 amino acids. V lost 0 bases, J lost 3 bases, and 4 bases stayed unmatched. Germline CDR1 reads KGHSH; CDR2 reads LQKENI. The CDR3 DNA is TGTGCCAGCTCACCACCTCGCGGGGGGCGCTACAATGAGCAGTTCTTC. This sequence encodes CASSPPRGGRYNEQFF.

The gene calls are TRBV27 and TRBJ2-6, with 7 bases lining up with TRBD1. This CDR3 contains 20 residues. Trimming at V came to 4 bases and at J to 0 bases, leaving 15 bases not matched to a gene. The germline gives CDR1 MNHEY, CDR2 SMNVEV (reference sequence). Written as DNA, the CDR3 is TGTGCCAGCAGTTCCCTACGAGCCCATGACAGGGCCTCTGGGGCCAACGTCCTGACTTTC. This encodes CASSSLRAHDRASGANVLTF.

The chain employs TRBV5-1 and TRBJ2-7, with unresolved D. V shed 0 bases and J shed 1 base, with 5 bases lying between them. Germline V gene sequence: CDR1 SGHRS, CDR2 YFSETQ. This CDR3 has 13 residues. CDR3 bases: TGCGCCAGCAGCTTGGCCCAGTCCTACGAGCAGTACTTC. Translated, it gives CASSLAQSYEQYF.

This chain links TRBV27 with TRBJ2-7, with a tentative D call TRBD2 (6 bases). The ends were cut back, 8 bases at V and 2 bases at J, with 13 bases in the middle. Germline V gene lookup returns CDR1 MNHEY and CDR2 SMNVEV (reference sequence). The CDR3 loop spans 13 amino acids. The CDR3 nucleotides are TGTGCCAGCGCCCGGCGGGGCGCCTACGAGCAGTACTTC. The encoded protein is CASARRGAYEQYF.